Below are 27 T cell receptor beta chains sequenced from a single sample in a study of CD4 T cells in relation to SARS-CoV-2 and coronaviruses. The protocol was immunoSEQ multiplex PCR, while the TCRdb copy is restricted to in-frame clones and leaves out a portion. The data show 9,500 to 12,000 clones, 70% to 80% seen once. Before the COVID-19 pandemic, during about 2011-2018, CD4+ T cells were taken from unexposed donors. After approximately ten days of culture, CD4+ T cells were isolated. No antigen has been identified for these receptors. Sample: CD4+ T cells from PBMCs, cultured in vitro. The receptors were sampled from a human donor in good health.

V usage is TRBV19 and J usage is TRBJ2-1; D uncertain. This CDR3 is built from 13 residues. V was shortened by 3 bases and J by 6 bases, with 9 bases between the two germline ends. Germline CDR1 is LNHDA and CDR2 is SQIVND (reference sequence). CDR3 in amino acids: CASSINAINEQFF. The CDR3 bases are TGTGCCAGTAGTATCAACGCCATCAATGAGCAGTTCTTC.

The chain employs TRBV7-3 and TRBJ2-7; D is ambiguous. The CDR3 loop spans 17 amino acids. V was pared by 1 base and J by 6 bases, with 22 bases between. CDR1 and CDR2 from the germline V gene are SGHTA and FQGTGA. The DNA for the CDR3 is TGTGCCAGCAGCTTAAGAAAAGAGTCGAATTCCCTCCCCGAGCAGTACTTC. As protein: CASSLRKESNSLPEQYF.

The DNA of the CDR3 is TGTGCCAGCAGTCCGGGACCCCAGAACACTGAAGCTTTCTTT. The encoded protein is CASSPGPQNTEAFF. V and J are TRBV7-2 and TRBJ1-1; a possible D gene is TRBD1 (5 bases). Trimming took off 6 bases at V and 1 base at J, with 12 bases between the two ends. This CDR3 has 14 residues. Looked up from germline, CDR1 is SGHTA and CDR2 is FQGNSA.

The chain combines TRBV18 with TRBJ1-3; 8 nucleotides align to TRBD1. This CDR3 contains 15 residues. The V and J ends lost 3 bases and 1 base, in that order; junction bases with no gene match: 2. CDR1 and CDR2 (germline): KGHSH, LQKENI. The CDR3 coding sequence is TGTGCCAGCTCACCGAGGACAGGGTCTGGAAACACCATATATTTT. It yields the protein CASSPRTGSGNTIYF.

This clone was seen more than once but under ten times. J is TRBJ2-7 and V is TRBV2, with unresolved D. CDR3 length equals 12 residues. Trimming stripped 3 bases from V and 4 bases from J, with 7 bases between. CDR1 is SNHLY, CDR2 FYNNEI, per germline. The CDR3 DNA sequence: TGTGCCAGCAGTGAGAACAGTTACGAGCAGTACTTC. This sequence encodes CASSENSYEQYF.

This clone has only one observation. The V call is TRBV2, the J call TRBJ1-5; possibly TRBD1 for D (5 bases). Germline-derived CDR1 and CDR2 are SNHLY and FYNNEI. With 3 bases removed from V and 2 bases from J, the gap between germline ends came to 11 bases. The CDR3 loop spans 15 amino acids. The CDR3 loop is CASSEGVPGNQPQHF. DNA for the CDR3: TGTGCCAGCAGTGAGGGGGTCCCAGGCAATCAGCCCCAGCATTTT.

The V and J genes are TRBV20-1 and TRBJ2-3; unclear D gene. Between the trimmed V and J ends, which lost 0 bases and 9 bases, there was a span of 7 bases. Germline V lookup: CDR1 DFQATT, CDR2 SNEGSKA (reference sequence). The CDR3 is 11 residues long. CDR3 residues: CSARDVQTQYF. The CDR3 region has the DNA TGCAGTGCTAGAGATGTCCAGACGCAGTATTTT.

The gene calls are TRBV7-2 and TRBJ2-5; D is undetermined. Germline CDR1 and CDR2: SGHTA and FQGNSA. V lost 0 bases to trimming and J lost 4 bases, with 0 bases between them. The CDR3 is 11 residues long. CDR3: CASSLAETQYF. DNA of the CDR3: TGTGCCAGCAGCTTAGCAGAGACCCAGTACTTC.

The V and J genes are TRBV11-2 and TRBJ1-3; D is unclear. CDR3 length: 11 residues. The V end lost 5 bases, the J end lost 4 bases, and 3 bases lay between the germline ends. CDR1 and CDR2 from the germline V gene are SGHAT and FQNNGV. CDR3 nucleotide sequence: TGTGCCAGCAGCCCCGGAAACACCATATATTTT. As protein: CASSPGNTIYF. The variable domain in full, completed from reference TRBV11-2 and TRBJ1-3, reads EAGVAQSPRYKIIEKRQSVAFWCNPISGHATLYWYQQILGQGPKLLIQFQNNGVVDDSQLPKDRFSAERLKGVDSTLKIQPAKLEDSAVYLCASSPGNTIYFGEGSWLTVV.

The chain is built from TRBV29-1 and TRBJ1-6; TRBD1 agrees at 7 bases. V gave up 6 bases and J gave up 11 bases; unmatched junction bases: 10. CDR1 is SQVTM and CDR2 is ANQGSEA in the germline V gene. The CDR3 is made up of 13 amino acids. The DNA for the CDR3 is TGCAGCGTAGGGGACAGTGGGGCGACACCCCTCCACTTT. Translated, it gives CSVGDSGATPLHF.

The rearrangement uses TRBV19 and TRBJ1-1, with TRBD1 identical over 12 bases. V lost 7 bases, J lost 4 bases, and 13 bases stayed unmatched. From germline, CDR1 is LNHDA and CDR2 SQIVND (reference sequence). CDR3 length: 17 residues. The CDR3 DNA follows: TGTGCCAGTACCCCCGGGACAGGGGGCGCGGGATCCACTGAAGCTTTCTTT. The encoded protein is CASTPGTGGAGSTEAFF.

V is TRBV4-2 and J is TRBJ2-2, with 8 bases fitting TRBD1. The V gene end was trimmed by 0 bases and the J gene end by 3 bases; junction bases not matched to a gene: 3. Germline CDR1 LGHNA, CDR2 YNFKEQ. This CDR3 contains 16 residues. The CDR3 DNA follows: TGTGCCAGCAGCCAAGACCGGGACAGGCACACCGGGGAGCTGTTTTTT. Its protein product is CASSQDRDRHTGELFF.

The chain employs TRBV4-3 and TRBJ1-2; TRBD1 matches at 7 bases. From germline, CDR1 is LGHNA and CDR2 YSLEER. The CDR3 is 13 residues long. J lost 6 bases, V lost 2 bases, and 3 bases had no gene match. The CDR3 protein is CASSQSTGDGYTF. The CDR3 DNA is TGCGCCAGCAGCCAAAGCACAGGGGATGGCTACACCTTC.

V usage is TRBV5-4 and J usage is TRBJ2-5; D possibly corresponds to TRBD1 (6 bases). The V and J ends lost 0 bases and 10 bases respectively, with 19 bases between them. CDR3 length equals 15 residues. Germline CDR1 and CDR2: SGHNT and YYREEE (reference sequence). The CDR3 sequence is CASSLVSQGGQFQYF. Written as DNA, the CDR3 is TGTGCCAGCAGCTTGGTTTCCCAAGGGGGTCAGTTCCAGTACTTC.

The rearrangement links TRBV7-2 to TRBJ1-1, with D hard to call. Trimming shortened V by 5 bases and J by 6 bases, and 16 bases separated the two germline ends. The CDR3 has 14 residues. Germline CDR1 SGHTA, CDR2 FQGNSA. The CDR3 loop is CASSLKTVSSEAFF. The CDR3 DNA reads as TGTGCCAGCAGCCTGAAAACGGTTTCTTCTGAAGCTTTCTTT.

This clone appeared a few times. The V gene is TRBV30, the J gene TRBJ2-7; 11 bases are shared with TRBD2. Germline lookup yields CDR1 GTSNPN and CDR2 SVGIG (reference sequence). The length of the CDR3 is 16 residues. With V trimmed by 3 bases and J by 7 bases, 14 bases remained unmatched. CDR3 in DNA: TGTGCCTGGAGGGGGCCGGGACTAGCGGACCTGAGGGAGCAGTACTTC. It is translated as CAWRGPGLADLREQYF.

The gene calls are TRBV4-1 and TRBJ2-2; 13 positions match TRBD2. After removal of 2 bases from V and 1 base from J, the junction contained 1 base not matched to a gene. The CDR3 extends over 17 amino acids. Germline-derived CDR1 and CDR2 are MGHRA and YSYEKL. In DNA form, the CDR3 reads TGCGCCAGCAGCCAACGACTAGCGGGAGGGAACACCGGGGAGCTGTTTTTT. Residues: CASSQRLAGGNTGELFF.

The sample holds a few counts of this clone. V usage is TRBV7-8 and J usage is TRBJ1-2, with D unresolved. This CDR3 has 14 residues. Germline lookup yields CDR1 SGHVS and CDR2 FQNEAQ. V lost 5 bases to trimming and J lost 1 base, with 11 bases between them. CDR3 bases: TGTGCCAGCAGCCAATTACAGCATAACTATGGCTACACCTTC. Translating it yields CASSQLQHNYGYTF.

V and J are TRBV7-2 and TRBJ2-2, with 7 bases aligning to TRBD1. Germline loops: CDR1 SGHTA, CDR2 FQGNSA. The CDR3 totals 13 residues. J was trimmed by 7 bases and V by 3 bases; bases with no gene match: 2. The CDR3 loop is CASSFNRGGELFF. Here the CDR3 DNA reads TGTGCCAGCAGCTTCAACAGGGGCGGGGAGCTGTTTTTT.

The chain links TRBV18 to TRBJ2-5, with D unresolved. This CDR3 is 13 amino acids long. Germline V gene lookup returns CDR1 KGHSH and CDR2 LQKENI. V was clipped by 3 bases and J by 2 bases, with 7 bases between them. CDR3 DNA: TGTGCCAGCTCACCGGCCCAACAAGAGACCCAGTACTTC. This codes for CASSPAQQETQYF.

The chain is built from TRBV24-1 and TRBJ2-7; 7 bases match TRBD1. From germline, CDR1 is KGHDR and CDR2 SFDVKD. CDR3 size: 16 residues. After removal of 4 bases from V and 5 bases from J, the junction contained 13 bases not matched to a gene. The CDR3 reads CATSDRDRVDGDEQYF. CDR3 sequence (DNA): TGTGCCACCAGTGACCGCGACAGGGTGGATGGGGACGAGCAGTACTTC.

This sequence joins TRBV30 and TRBJ2-3; TRBD2 aligns across 7 bases. The CDR3 has 15 residues. J was trimmed by 4 bases and V by 3 bases; bases with no gene match: 10. The germline gives CDR1 GTSNPN, CDR2 SVGIG (reference sequence). The CDR3 region is CAWSTSGMNPDTQYF. CDR3 nucleotides: TGTGCCTGGAGCACAAGCGGGATGAACCCAGATACGCAGTATTTT. The variable domain in full, completed from reference TRBV30 and TRBJ2-3, reads SQTIHQWPATLVQPVGSPLSLECTVEGTSNPNLYWYRQAAGRGLQLLFYSVGIGQISSEVPQNLSASRPQDRQFILSSKKLLLSDSGFYLCAWSTSGMNPDTQYFGPGTRLTVL.

The gene calls are TRBV10-3 and TRBJ1-1; a possible D gene is TRBD1 (5 bases). CDR1 and CDR2 from the germline V gene are ENHRY and SYGVKD. V lost 3 bases and J 4 bases, leaving 9 bases between the germline ends. The CDR3 contains 13 residues. CDR3 bases: TGTGCCATCAGTGACAGGGAGGGCACTGAAGCTTTCTTT. Amino acids: CAISDREGTEAFF.

The CDR3: CASSFQSGQETQYF. Here the CDR3 DNA reads TGCGCCAGCAGCTTCCAAAGCGGTCAAGAGACCCAGTACTTC. This chain uses TRBV5-1 with TRBJ2-5; a weak D match, TRBD2 (5 bases). V was shortened by 2 bases and J by 2 bases, with 10 bases between the two germline ends. This CDR3 comprises 14 residues. Per the germline V gene, CDR1 is SGHRS and CDR2 is YFSETQ.

The table lists this clone with a few counts. The chain has TRBV18 and TRBJ1-3; 7 nucleotides align to TRBD1. CDR3 size: 15 residues. V dropped 3 bases and J dropped 0; count of bases not matched to a gene: 2. Germline V gene data show CDR1 as KGHSH and CDR2 as LQKENI. Here the CDR3 DNA reads TGTGCCAGCTCACCTCAGGGGGACTCTGGAAACACCATATATTTT. This translates into CASSPQGDSGNTIYF.

The rearrangement uses TRBV6-2 or TRBV6-3 and TRBJ1-1; D is unresolved. CDR3 length equals 11 residues. Trimming cost V 4 bases and J 11 bases, with 11 bases left between them. Germline V lookup: CDR1 MNHEY, CDR2 SVGEGT. The CDR3, as DNA: TGTGCCAGCAGTTCACAGCTAAGGGCTTTCTTT. As protein: CASSSQLRAFF.

Only one count was recorded for this clone. The genes are TRBV7-2 and TRBJ1-2; no firm D call. Per germline, CDR1 SGHTA and CDR2 FQGNSA. This CDR3 is 12 amino acids long. V dropped 3 bases and J dropped 4 bases, with 6 bases sitting between them. The CDR3 loop is CASSFRGYGYTF. Here the CDR3 DNA reads TGTGCCAGCAGCTTCAGAGGCTATGGCTACACCTTC.